This is a list of T cell receptor beta chains from one sample in a study of human T cells and chemical hapten exposure. Each CDR3 protein gets one entry after TCRdb re-called the RACE reads with MiXCR. The sample yields about 190,000 distinct CDR3 sequences, 24% seen once. Sequencing was performed on whole blood, taken in connection with sensitization to the hapten diphenylcyclopropenone (DPC). These receptors originate from a middle-aged woman with alopecia areata. Some clones in this sample may be carry-over from other donors' samples. CDR3s include the opening cysteine and the closing phenylalanine or tryptophan. Each record gives: D gene, J gene, clone size, CDR3 length, V gene, CDR3 DNA, CDR3 protein. D genes are given only for firm matches. Clone size appears in some rows only: once, few, many, or a class for an expanded clone.

d_call: TRBD2
j_call: TRBJ2-1
clone_size: many
cdr3_length: 13
v_call: TRBV7-2
cdr3_nt: TGTGCCAGCAGCTTAGACGGGAGGTTTGAGCAGTTCTTC
cdr3_aa: CASSLDGRFEQFF

d_call: -
j_call: TRBJ2-5
clone_size: -
cdr3_length: 13
v_call: TRBV28
cdr3_nt: TGTGCCAGCAGTTCCCGGGTAGAAGAGACCCAGTACTTC
cdr3_aa: CASSSRVEETQYF

d_call: -
j_call: TRBJ1-5
clone_size: -
cdr3_length: 13
v_call: TRBV7-2
cdr3_nt: TGTGCCAGCGCGGAGGGGGTCTATCAGCCCCAGCATTTT
cdr3_aa: CASAEGVYQPQHF

d_call: -
j_call: TRBJ1-1
clone_size: -
cdr3_length: 15
v_call: TRBV5-1
cdr3_nt: TGCGCCAGCAGCCAGGAGTCGCAAAGGACCTCTGAAGCTTTCTTT
cdr3_aa: CASSQESQRTSEAFF

d_call: -
j_call: TRBJ2-3
clone_size: few
cdr3_length: 14
v_call: TRBV21-1
cdr3_nt: TGTGCCAGCAGCCCCGAACGAGGAACAGATACGCAGTATTTT
cdr3_aa: CASSPERGTDTQYF

d_call: TRBD1
j_call: TRBJ1-2
clone_size: few
cdr3_length: 15
v_call: TRBV7-2
cdr3_nt: TGTGCCTCCGATGATCGGGCAGGGGGAATGGGTGGCTACACCTTC
cdr3_aa: CASDDRAGGMGGYTF

d_call: TRBD1
j_call: TRBJ2-5
clone_size: few
cdr3_length: 11
v_call: TRBV5-1
cdr3_nt: TGCGCCAGCGGGACAGAGGAGACCCAGTACTTC
cdr3_aa: CASGTEETQYF

d_call: TRBD1
j_call: TRBJ1-5
clone_size: -
cdr3_length: 15
v_call: TRBV28
cdr3_nt: TGTGCCAGCAGTCCACAGGGGGCCGGGAATCAGCCCCAGCATTTT
cdr3_aa: CASSPQGAGNQPQHF

d_call: -
j_call: TRBJ2-1
clone_size: many
cdr3_length: 15
v_call: TRBV20-1
cdr3_nt: TGCAGTGCTAGAGATCCCGGCAGGGTGGGCAATGAGCAGTTCTTC
cdr3_aa: CSARDPGRVGNEQFF

d_call: -
j_call: TRBJ2-7
clone_size: -
cdr3_length: 12
v_call: TRBV28
cdr3_nt: TGTGCCAGCAGTGCTGCCCAAAGGCCTCGCGGCTTC
cdr3_aa: CASSAAQRPRGF

d_call: -
j_call: TRBJ1-5
clone_size: -
cdr3_length: 13
v_call: TRBV6-2/TRBV6-3
cdr3_nt: TGTGCCAGCAGTTACACCGTCAATCAGCCCCAGCATTTT
cdr3_aa: CASSYTVNQPQHF

d_call: TRBD2
j_call: TRBJ2-1
clone_size: -
cdr3_length: 14
v_call: TRBV15
cdr3_nt: TGTGCCATCGTAGCGGGAGGGCCGTTTAGTGAGCAGTTCTTC
cdr3_aa: CAIVAGGPFSEQFF